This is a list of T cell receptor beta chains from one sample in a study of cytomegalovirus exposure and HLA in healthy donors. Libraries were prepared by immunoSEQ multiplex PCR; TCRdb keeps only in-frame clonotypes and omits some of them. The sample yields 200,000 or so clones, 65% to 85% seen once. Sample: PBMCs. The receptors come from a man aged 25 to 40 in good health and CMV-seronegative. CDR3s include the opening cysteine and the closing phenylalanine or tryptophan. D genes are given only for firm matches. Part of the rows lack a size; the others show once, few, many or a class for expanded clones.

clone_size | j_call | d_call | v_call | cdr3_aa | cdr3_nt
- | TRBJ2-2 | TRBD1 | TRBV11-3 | CASSLGQGAKAGELFF | TGTGCCAGCAGCCTAGGACAGGGGGCGAAGGCCGGGGAGCTGTTTTTT
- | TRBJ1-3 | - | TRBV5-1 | CASSLMSRGAIYF | TGCGCCAGCAGCTTGATGTCTAGGGGCGCCATATATTTT
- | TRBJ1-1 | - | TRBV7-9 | CASSLAVLAEAFF | TGTGCCAGCAGCCTCGCAGTTCTCGCTGAAGCTTTCTTT
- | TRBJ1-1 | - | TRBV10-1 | CASSMTVNTEAFF | TGCGCCAGCAGTATGACAGTGAACACTGAAGCTTTCTTT
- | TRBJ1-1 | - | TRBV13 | CASMEDLNTEAFF | TGTGCCAGCATGGAGGACCTGAACACTGAAGCTTTCTTT
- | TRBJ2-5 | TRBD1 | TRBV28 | CASSLGDRGVETQYF | TGTGCCAGCAGTTTAGGAGACAGGGGGGTGGAGACCCAGTACTTC
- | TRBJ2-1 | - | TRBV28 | CASSFIGEVYNEQFF | TGTGCCAGCAGTTTCATCGGGGAGGTTTACAATGAGCAGTTCTTC
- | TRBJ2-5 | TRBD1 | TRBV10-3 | CAISARQGEETQYF | TGTGCCATCAGTGCGAGACAGGGGGAAGAGACCCAGTACTTC
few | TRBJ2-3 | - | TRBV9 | CASSPILRTRDF | TGTGCCAGCAGCCCTATACTCAGAACCCGGGATTTT
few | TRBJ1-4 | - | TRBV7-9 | CASSYGPTRGEKLFF | TGTGCCAGCAGCTACGGGCCGACTAGAGGGGAAAAACTGTTTTTT
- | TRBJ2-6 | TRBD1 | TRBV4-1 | CASSQEGTGAPGASVLTF | TGCGCCAGCAGCCAAGAGGGGACAGGGGCCCCCGGGGCCAGCGTCCTGACTTTC
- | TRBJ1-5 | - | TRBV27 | CASSKLATPGGNQPQHF | TGCGCCAGCAGTAAGTTAGCAACCCCGGGGGGCAATCAGCCCCAGCATTTT
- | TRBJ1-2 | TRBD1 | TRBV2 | CASSYLGQGGLGGYTF | TGTGCCAGCAGTTATCTCGGACAGGGCGGATTGGGCGGCTACACCTTC
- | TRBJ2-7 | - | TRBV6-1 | CASSVRDSSSYEQYF | TGTGCCAGCAGTGTGCGGGACAGCAGCTCCTACGAGCAGTACTTC
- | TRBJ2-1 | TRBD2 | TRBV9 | CASSVGLSGGANEQFF | TGTGCCAGCAGCGTAGGGCTCAGCGGGGGGGCCAATGAGCAGTTCTTC
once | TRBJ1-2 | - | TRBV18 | CASSPVSENYGYTF | TGTGCCAGCTCACCGGTATCCGAGAACTATGGCTACACCTTC
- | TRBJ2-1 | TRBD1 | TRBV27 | CASSFRGGSSYNEQFF | TGTGCCAGCAGTTTTAGAGGGGGCTCCTCCTACAATGAGCAGTTCTTC
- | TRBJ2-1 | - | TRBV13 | CASRGWRGEQFF | TGTGCCAGCAGGGGTTGGAGGGGTGAGCAGTTCTTC